This TCR beta chain appears in the sequencing data of a study of T cells in Graves' hyperthyroidism and ophthalmopathy. Every diagnosis used clinical symptoms, serum thyroxine and TRAb, thyroid ultrasound and orbital computed tomography. TCR beta CDR3 regions were amplified from RNA. The HTBI primer set served for first-round RT-PCR of the TCR CDR3. MiXCR, run by TCRdb on the multiplex PCR reads, gives a single entry per CDR3 protein. The sample consists of about 840,000 distinct CDR3 sequences, over 35% of them appearing once. The CDR3 runs to 15 residues. V was trimmed by 4 bases and J by 0 bases, leaving 12 bases between them. The germline gives CDR1 SNHLY, CDR2 FYNNEI. In its sample, this clonotype was seen many times.

The J gene is TRBJ1-1, the V gene TRBV2; no clear D gene. The sample was blood. The sequence came from a man aged 18 to 30 with Graves' hyperthyroidism. As DNA, the CDR3 is TGTGCCAGCAGTGCAATATCGCAGATGAACACTGAAGCTTTCTTT. Translating gives CASSAISQMNTEAFF.